Below, one T cell receptor (beta chain) is given with its context. The data were taken from a study of blood T cell repertoires in COVID-19. About the study: The origin of the acute and convalescent COVID-19 samples was the United States, Italy and Spain.

In the study's own analysis: Using reference gene primer amplification, nucleated cell counts were estimated. The data were produced by immunoSEQ multiplex PCR, yet TCRdb's version contains in-frame clones alone and is incomplete. The V and J calls and clone size were taken over from that table, and D and trimming were inferred from the DNA. The sample has about 190,000 clones, 88% seen once. V dropped 6 bases and J dropped 5; count of bases not matched to a gene: 3. This CDR3 has 12 amino acids. CDR1 is MGHDK and CDR2 is SYGVNS in the germline V gene. The receptor's source is a woman aged 40 to 50 who had recovered from COVID-19. The chain combines TRBV25-1 with TRBJ1-2; TRBD1 aligns across 7 bases. Input material: peripheral blood. This chain's CDR3 is CASRSRGYGYTF. For the CDR3, the DNA is TGTGCCAGCAGGTCCAGGGGGTATGGCTACACCTTC.